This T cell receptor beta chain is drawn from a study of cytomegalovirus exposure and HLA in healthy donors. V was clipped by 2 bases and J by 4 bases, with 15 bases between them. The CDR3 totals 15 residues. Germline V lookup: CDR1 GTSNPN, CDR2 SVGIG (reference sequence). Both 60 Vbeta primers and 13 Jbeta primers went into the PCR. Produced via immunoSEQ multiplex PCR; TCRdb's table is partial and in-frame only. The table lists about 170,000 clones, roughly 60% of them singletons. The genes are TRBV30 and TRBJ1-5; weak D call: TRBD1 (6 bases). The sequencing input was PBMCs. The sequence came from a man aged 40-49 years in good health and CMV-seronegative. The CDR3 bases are TGTGCCTGGAGTAGTAAGGGGGTTCTTAATCAGCCCCAGCATTTT. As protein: CAWSSKGVLNQPQHF.